This T cell receptor (beta chain) was sequenced for a study of follicular helper T cells after annual influenza vaccination. About this clone itself: What it binds is not known.

Clones were sequenced by immunoSEQ multiplex PCR, and TCRdb holds only the in-frame ones, with some missing. Of a few hundred clones detected, 65% to 85% appear once; the ten largest clones hold about 3.7%. Findings and limits, study-wide: Successive annual vaccinations recalled a recurrent oligoclonal ICOS+CD38+ cTfh response with influenza-specific clonotypes.

Time point of the sample: 2015-2016 season, 7 days after influenza vaccination. The specimen was CXCR5+ CD38+ circulating T follicular helper cells from blood, collected 7 days after influenza vaccination. Noted subset: circulating Tfh, non-naive CD4+CXCR5+PD-1+ (ICOS+CD38+ or ICOS-CD38-). The TCR was taken from an adult who received the influenza vaccine.

Here the CDR3 reads CASSPYRAPNYGYTF. CDR3 nucleotides: TGCGCCAGCAGCCCGTACAGGGCTCCTAACTATGGCTACACCTTC. V is TRBV4-3 and J is TRBJ1-2, with a possible D match to TRBD1 (6 bases). V was cut by 4 bases and J by 0 bases, with 12 bases left in between. The V gene's germline CDR1 is LGHNA and CDR2 YSLEER. This CDR3 is 15 amino acids long.